One sample yielded the 4 T cell receptor beta chains listed below, sequenced in a study of blood T cell repertoires in COVID-19 (dated by TCRdb to about 2020). Receptor amplification or capture employed the immunoSEQ multiplex PCR assay. Sourced from immuneACCESS, this table was stored by TCRdb with only in-frame sequences that have V and J called. A share of the clones is absent; for the studies checked, an unresolved V gene accounts for under half, and the remainder has no known explanation. The table for this sample lists under 130,000 clones; about four fifths of them were counted only once. 8.5% to 9.5% of the sample is taken by the ten largest. Sequencing input: peripheral blood. The receptors were sampled from a woman in her seventies with acute or convalescent COVID-19.

J is TRBJ2-7 and V is TRBV27, with 7 bases matching TRBD2. The CDR3 extends over 14 amino acids. Germline V gene lookup returns CDR1 MNHEY and CDR2 SMNVEV (reference sequence). The ends lost 6 bases at V and 3 bases at J; junction bases unmatched: 8. In nucleotides, the CDR3 is TGTGCCAGCAGCCCCTGGGGGGAGGGCTACGAGCAGTACTTC. This codes for CASSPWGEGYEQYF.

V gene TRBV6-5 combines with J gene TRBJ2-7; D possibly corresponds to TRBD1 (5 bases). The CDR3 contains 13 residues. Per the germline V gene, CDR1 is MNHEY and CDR2 is SVGAGI. Between the trimmed V and J ends, which lost 6 bases and 2 bases, there was a span of 11 bases. DNA of the CDR3: TGTGCCAGCAGGCGAGACAGTACCTACGAGCAGTACTTC. The encoded protein is CASRRDSTYEQYF.

This rearrangement joins TRBV9 to TRBJ1-2; the match to TRBD1 covers 11 bases. Unmatched junction bases numbered 5, after V lost 0 bases and J lost 7 bases. The CDR3 loop spans 15 amino acids. The germline V gene has CDR1 SGDLS and CDR2 YYNGEE. The CDR3 spells CASSVGGQGAGGYTF. The CDR3, as DNA: TGTGCCAGCAGCGTAGGAGGACAGGGGGCGGGTGGCTACACCTTC.

V gene TRBV7-9 combines with J gene TRBJ2-5; 10 nucleotides line up with TRBD2. Per the germline V gene, CDR1 is SEHNR and CDR2 is FQNEAQ (reference sequence). CDR3 size: 18 residues. Unmatched junction bases numbered 12, after V lost 5 bases and J lost 0 bases. The CDR3: CASSLRRLAGSYQETQYF. CDR3 in DNA: TGTGCCAGCAGCCTACGTAGACTAGCGGGTTCCTACCAAGAGACCCAGTACTTC.